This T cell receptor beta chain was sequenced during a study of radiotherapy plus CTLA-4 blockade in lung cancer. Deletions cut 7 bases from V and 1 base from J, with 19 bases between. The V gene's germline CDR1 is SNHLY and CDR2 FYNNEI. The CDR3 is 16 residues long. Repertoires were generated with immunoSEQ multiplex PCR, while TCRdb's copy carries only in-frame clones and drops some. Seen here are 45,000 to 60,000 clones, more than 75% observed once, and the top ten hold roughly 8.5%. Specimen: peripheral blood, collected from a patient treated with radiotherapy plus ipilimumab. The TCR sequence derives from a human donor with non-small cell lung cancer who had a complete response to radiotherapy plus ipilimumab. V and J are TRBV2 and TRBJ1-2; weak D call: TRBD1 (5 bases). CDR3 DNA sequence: TGTGCCAGCAAGCTGACAGATCTAACCCTTAACTATGGCTACACCTTC. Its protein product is CASKLTDLTLNYGYTF.